The 13 T cell receptor beta chains given below trace back to one sample, sequenced in a study of control samples from healthy donors and cancer patients. Using immunoSEQ multiplex PCR, the repertoire was profiled, and TCRdb retains in-frame clones only, with some absent. The data show about 160,000 clones, 94% seen once. The sample was PBMCs. The receptors were gathered from a man aged 60-69 years with colorectal cancer.

The chain uses TRBV5-3 and TRBJ1-5; no firm D call. TRBV5-3 is an ORF, and what it does is uncertain. The CDR3 covers 15 residues. The V end was cut by 1 base, the J end by 0 bases, with 8 bases between. The CDR3 nucleotides are TGTGCCAGAAGCTTGAAAGTTTATAGCAATCAGCCCCAGCATTTT. Translating gives CARSLKVYSNQPQHF.

This clone appeared a single time. This chain joins TRBV7-9 and TRBJ2-7, with 11 bases identical to TRBD1. The J segment lost 2 bases and the V segment lost 4 bases, leaving 7 bases of the junction unmatched. CDR1 and CDR2 (germline): SEHNR, FQNEAQ (reference sequence). The CDR3 sequence is 16 residues long. CDR3 sequence (DNA): TGTGCCAGCAGCTCCGGGACAGGGGGATCCCCCTACGAGCAGTACTTC. Its translation: CASSSGTGGSPYEQYF.

This chain links TRBV25-1 with TRBJ2-6; TRBD1 matches 7 bases. From germline, CDR1 is MGHDK and CDR2 SYGVNS. Germline trimming cut 4 bases from V and 3 bases from J; bases unmatched to any gene: 6. This CDR3 is built from 16 residues. CDR3 sequence: CASSAPQGSGANVLTF. The CDR3 DNA follows: TGTGCCAGCAGTGCGCCACAGGGGAGTGGGGCCAACGTCCTGACTTTC.

The V gene is TRBV6-1, the J gene TRBJ2-1, with 7 bases aligning to TRBD2. CDR1 and CDR2 (germline): MNHNS, SASEGT. The CDR3 runs to 15 residues. J was trimmed by 2 bases and V by 3 bases; bases with no gene match: 4. CDR3 protein: CASSDGGTPYNEQFF. For the CDR3, the DNA is TGTGCCAGCAGTGACGGGGGGACCCCCTACAATGAGCAGTTCTTC.

V gene TRBV2 combines with J gene TRBJ2-1; 13 nucleotides agree with TRBD2. CDR3 length equals 14 residues. Germline V gene sequence: CDR1 SNHLY, CDR2 FYNNEI. The ends lost 6 bases at V and 8 bases at J; junction bases unmatched: 4. CDR3 protein: CASRTSGGAHEQFF. In DNA form, the CDR3 reads TGTGCCAGCAGAACTAGCGGGGGGGCACATGAGCAGTTCTTC. The full variable domain, completed using reference TRBV2 and TRBJ2-1, is EPEVTQTPSHQVTQMGQEVILRCVPISNHLYFYWYRQILGQKVEFLVSFYNNEISEKSEIFDDQFSVERPDGSNFTLKIRSTKLEDSAMYFCASRTSGGAHEQFFGPGTRLTVL.

The CDR3 nucleotides are TGTGCCAGTAGGCCGAGACAGGGCGGCTATGGCTACACCTTC. Translation gives CASRPRQGGYGYTF. The V gene is TRBV19, the J gene TRBJ1-2; 7 bases fit TRBD1. V was clipped by 6 bases and J by 4 bases; unmatched bases: 8. The CDR3 length is 14 residues. Germline values: CDR1 LNHDA, CDR2 SQIVND (reference sequence).

The chain combines TRBV11-2 with TRBJ2-1; TRBD1 agrees at 10 bases. Losses at the gene ends were 3 bases for V and 4 bases for J; bases not matched to a gene: 3. There are 15 residues in the CDR3. In germline, CDR1 is SGHAT, CDR2 FQNNGV. The CDR3 sequence is CASSLDRGGYNEQFF. Here the CDR3 DNA reads TGTGCCAGCAGCTTGGACAGGGGGGGATACAATGAGCAGTTCTTC.

The chain carries TRBV6-5 and TRBJ1-6; 7 bases map to TRBD1. Looked up from germline, CDR1 is MNHEY and CDR2 is SVGAGI. V shed 6 bases, J shed 5 bases, and the junction held 7 bases outside the gene matches. The CDR3 loop spans 15 amino acids. CDR3 DNA sequence: TGTGCCAGCAGGTCACAGGGGCGGGATAATTCACCCCTCCACTTT. It encodes CASRSQGRDNSPLHF.

The rearrangement joins TRBV7-2 to TRBJ1-3; D unclear. Germline lookup yields CDR1 SGHTA and CDR2 FQGNSA. The CDR3 totals 15 residues. Trimming shortened V by 3 bases and J by 0 bases, and 9 bases separated the two germline ends. The CDR3 bases are TGTGCCAGCAGCTTTTCCGCTGCCTCTGGAAACACCATATATTTT. It translates to CASSFSAASGNTIYF. Supplemented by reference TRBV7-2 and TRBJ1-3, the full variable domain reads GAGVSQSPSNKVTEKGKDVELRCDPISGHTALYWYRQSLGQGLEFLIYFQGNSAPDKSGLPSDRFSAERTGGSVSTLTIQRTQQEDSAVYLCASSFSAASGNTIYFGEGSWLTVV.

The genes are TRBV4-1 and TRBJ1-2, with D possibly TRBD1 on 6 matching bases. The CDR3 spans 14 residues. The ends were cut back, 4 bases at V and 4 bases at J, with 13 bases in the middle. The V gene's germline CDR1 is MGHRA and CDR2 YSYEKL. This CDR3 is CASSLSGGPYGYTF. CDR3 nucleotides: TGCGCCAGCAGCCTGAGCGGGGGGCCCTATGGCTACACCTTC.

This clone was recorded once. The rearrangement links TRBV25-1 to TRBJ1-1; D call uncertain. The CDR3 runs to 13 residues. V lost 4 bases and J lost 0, with 6 bases in between. Looked up from germline, CDR1 is MGHDK and CDR2 is SYGVNS. In nucleotides, the CDR3 is TGTGCCAGCAGTGCCTCATTGAACACTGAAGCTTTCTTT. This encodes CASSASLNTEAFF.

The chain is built from TRBV18 and TRBJ1-2; D remains ambiguous. This CDR3 contains 12 residues. Trimming left V 5 bases short and J 2 bases short, with 6 bases between. Germline V gene sequence: CDR1 KGHSH, CDR2 LQKENI. CDR3 region: CASSAGNYGYTF. The CDR3 DNA reads as TGTGCCAGCTCAGCTGGGAACTATGGCTACACCTTC. The variable domain in full, completed from reference TRBV18 and TRBJ1-2, reads NAGVMQNPRHLVRRRGQEARLRCSPMKGHSHVYWYRQLPEEGLKFMVYLQKENIIDESGMPKERFSAEFPKEGPSILRIQQVVRGDSAAYFCASSAGNYGYTFGSGTRLTVV.

This clone was picked up one time. V usage is TRBV6-5 and J usage is TRBJ2-7, with 7 positions matching TRBD1. Germline assignment: CDR1 MNHEY and CDR2 SVGAGI. The V gene end was trimmed by 5 bases and the J gene end by 2 bases; junction bases not matched to a gene: 6. The CDR3 loop spans 14 amino acids. The CDR3 DNA sequence: TGTGCCAGCAGTATCCGACAGGGAACCTACGAGCAGTACTTC. Translation: CASSIRQGTYEQYF.